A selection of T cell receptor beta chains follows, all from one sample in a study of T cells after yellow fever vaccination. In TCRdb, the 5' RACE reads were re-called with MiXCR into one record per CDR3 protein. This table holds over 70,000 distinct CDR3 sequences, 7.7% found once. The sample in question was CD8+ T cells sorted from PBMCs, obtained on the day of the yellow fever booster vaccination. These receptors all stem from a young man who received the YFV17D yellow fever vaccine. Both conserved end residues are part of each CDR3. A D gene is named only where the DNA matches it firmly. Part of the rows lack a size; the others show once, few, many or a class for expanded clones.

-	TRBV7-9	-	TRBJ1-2	CASSLSGAHYGYTF	TGTGCCAGCAGCTTATCGGGGGCCCACTATGGCTACACCTTC
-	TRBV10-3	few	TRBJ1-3	CAPPYRRANSGNTIYF	TGTGCCCCTCCATATCGCAGGGCTAACTCTGGAAACACCATATATTTT
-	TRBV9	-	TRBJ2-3	CASSAPGPYTDTQYF	TGTGCCAGCAGCGCTCCGGGGCCATACACAGATACGCAGTATTTT
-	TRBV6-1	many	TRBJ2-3	CASSTPGHTDTQYF	TGTGCCAGCAGTACCCCGGGGCACACAGATACGCAGTATTTT
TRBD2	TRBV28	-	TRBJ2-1	CASSSLGRENEQFF	TGTGCCAGCAGTTCCCTCGGGAGGGAGAATGAGCAGTTCTTC
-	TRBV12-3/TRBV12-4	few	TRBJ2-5	CASMGDEKTQYF	TGTGCCAGCATGGGGGATGAGAAGACCCAGTACTTC
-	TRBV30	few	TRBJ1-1	CAWSPQANTEAFF	TGTGCCTGGAGTCCCCAGGCGAACACTGAAGCTTTCTTT
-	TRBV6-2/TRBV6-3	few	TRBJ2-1	CASSSPAGDVEQFF	TGTGCCAGCAGTTCCCCAGCGGGCGACGTTGAGCAGTTCTTC
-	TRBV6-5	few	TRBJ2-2	CASSYSKGVTGELFF	TGTGCCAGCAGTTACTCGAAGGGGGTGACCGGGGAGCTGTTTTTT
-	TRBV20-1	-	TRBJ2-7	CSARSPHAYEQYF	TGCAGTGCTAGATCCCCCCATGCCTACGAGCAGTACTTC
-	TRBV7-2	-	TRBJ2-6	CASSLDTSGANVLTF	TGTGCCAGCAGCTTAGACACCTCTGGGGCCAACGTCCTGACTTTC
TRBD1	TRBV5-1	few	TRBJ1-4	CASSSGQGDEKLFF	TGCGCCAGCAGCTCGGGACAGGGGGATGAAAAACTGTTTTTT
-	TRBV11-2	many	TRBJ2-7	CASSSAPGYEQYF	TGTGCCAGCAGCTCAGCTCCAGGGTACGAGCAGTACTTC
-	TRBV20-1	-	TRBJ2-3	CSPGSSLSTDTQYF	TGCAGTCCCGGCTCAAGCTTAAGCACAGATACGCAGTATTTT
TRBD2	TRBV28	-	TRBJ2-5	CASRLAESETQYF	TGTGCCAGCAGACTAGCGGAGTCGGAGACCCAGTACTTC
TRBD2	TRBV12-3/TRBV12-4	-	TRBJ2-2	CASSQTSGEAGELFF	TGTGCCAGCAGCCAGACTAGCGGGGAAGCCGGGGAGCTGTTTTTT
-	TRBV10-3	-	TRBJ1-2	CAISTSLGANYGYTF	TGTGCCATCAGTACAAGTCTCGGGGCCAACTACGGCTACACCTTC